The 8 T cell receptor beta chains below were found in one sample sequenced in a study of beta chain features in type 1 diabetes. Expressed TCRB transcripts were sequenced, since all the RNA that had been isolated was reverse transcribed. Profiled with immunoSEQ multiplex PCR; TCRdb holds only in-frame clones, not every one. This table holds 600,000 to 700,000 clones, roughly 13% found once. These receptors' antigens are unknown. Study-wide results and caveats: All four CD4+ subsets of Type 1 diabetes patients contained TCRB CDR3s that were moderately but significantly shorter.

Material: naive CD4+ T cells from blood. The receptors stem from a man aged 18 to 35 with type 1 diabetes.

This clone was counted between two and nine times. This chain uses TRBV4-2 with TRBJ2-1; possibly TRBD1 for D (5 bases). V was shortened by 1 base and J by 0 bases, with 10 bases between the two germline ends. Germline loops: CDR1 LGHNA, CDR2 YNFKEQ. The CDR3 loop spans 16 amino acids. CDR3 sequence (DNA): TGTGCCAGCAGCCAAGGTAGGGGATTCTCCTACAATGAGCAGTTCTTC. This codes for CASSQGRGFSYNEQFF.

This clone was seen a few times. The chain combines TRBV27 with TRBJ1-3; 7 bases fit TRBD1. CDR1 and CDR2 from the germline V gene are MNHEY and SMNVEV (reference sequence). The CDR3 has 13 residues. V dropped 5 bases and J dropped 7; count of bases not matched to a gene: 5. CDR3 DNA: TGTGCCAGCAGTCCGTCAGGGGGGAACACCATATATTTT. This translates into CASSPSGGNTIYF.

This clone was counted a few times. The CDR3 DNA follows: TGTGCCAGCAGCCAAGATCGGATGGTGCAGTATTTT. It codes for CASSQDRMVQYF. The chain couples TRBV14 to TRBJ2-3; no firm D call. Germline CDR1 reads SGHDN; CDR2 reads FVKESK. The CDR3 runs to 12 residues. The germline V and J ends were trimmed by 0 bases and 11 bases, with 9 bases remaining between them.

In its sample, this clone was seen a few times. J is TRBJ2-7 and V is TRBV27, with 7 positions matching TRBD1. J gave up 3 bases and V 6 bases, and 17 bases lay outside the gene matches. The CDR3 extends over 17 amino acids. Looked up from germline, CDR1 is MNHEY and CDR2 is SMNVEV (reference sequence). CDR3 protein: CASSRLLGQADLYEQYF. Written as DNA, the CDR3 is TGTGCCAGCAGCAGACTTCTTGGACAGGCGGACCTCTACGAGCAGTACTTC.

This clone showed up just a few times. The chain carries TRBV27 and TRBJ2-5; D ambiguous. This CDR3 is 13 amino acids long. V lost 6 bases to trimming and J lost 5 bases, with 13 bases between them. Germline V CDR1 and CDR2: MNHEY, SMNVEV (reference sequence). The CDR3, as DNA: TGTGCCAGCAGCGTTAGGGCTAGGGAGACCCAGTACTTC. Encoded protein: CASSVRARETQYF.

This chain connects TRBV2 to TRBJ1-2; 7 bases match TRBD1. Unmatched junction bases numbered 9, after V lost 7 bases and J lost 4 bases. CDR3 size: 14 residues. In germline, CDR1 is SNHLY, CDR2 FYNNEI. CDR3 protein: CASTADRWTYGYTF. DNA for the CDR3: TGTGCCAGCACCGCGGACAGGTGGACCTATGGCTACACCTTC. Full variable domain (rest looked up from reference TRBV2 and TRBJ1-2): EPEVTQTPSHQVTQMGQEVILRCVPISNHLYFYWYRQILGQKVEFLVSFYNNEISEKSEIFDDQFSVERPDGSNFTLKIRSTKLEDSAMYFCASTADRWTYGYTFGSGTRLTVV.

As concerns this clone: The sample contains more than one DNA sequence encoding this CDR3. The chain carries TRBV6-5 and TRBJ1-2; 11 bases align to TRBD1. The CDR3 spans 13 residues. Trimming took 4 bases from V and 8 from J; bases not matched to a gene: 3. CDR1 is MNHEY, CDR2 SVGAGI, per germline. CDR3 sequence reads: CASSSGQGGGYTF. The DNA for the CDR3 is TGTGCCAGCAGTTCGGGACAGGGGGGAGGCTACACCTTC.

There are a few counts of this clone. This rearrangement joins TRBV9 to TRBJ2-1; TRBD2 aligns across 7 bases. The junction had 5 bases not matched to a gene; V was cut back by 2 bases and J by 6 bases. This CDR3 is built from 14 residues. CDR1 SGDLS and CDR2 YYNGEE come from the germline V gene. The CDR3 DNA sequence: TGTGCCAGCAGCGTCCGAGCGGGGAGCAATGAGCAGTTCTTC. This encodes CASSVRAGSNEQFF.